This TCR beta chain originates from a study of T-cell memory formation after mild COVID-19. Study-level background: For the most part, TCR clusters were specific to one donor.

The CDR3 length is 19 residues. Germline V gene lookup returns CDR1 SGHTS and CDR2 YDEGEE. Trimming at V came to 0 bases and at J to 6 bases, leaving 12 bases not matched to a gene. Amplification by 5'RACE using constant-segment primers produced TCR alpha and TCR beta cDNA libraries that carried sample barcodes and UMIs. Each CDR3 protein gets one entry after TCRdb re-called the 5' RACE reads with MiXCR. This repertoire shows 120,000 to 150,000 distinct CDR3 sequences, under 25% found once; its top ten account for about 2.3%. This rearrangement joins TRBV5-8 to TRBJ2-1, with 13 bases lining up with TRBD2. The origin of this receptor is an adult woman who had mild COVID-19 (a few samples of this study predate the infection). Cell type and time point are not known. Source material: PBMCs or a T cell subset sorted from them (not recorded which). The CDR3 DNA reads TGTGCCAGCAGCTTGGCCCTTGGCAGTTGGACTAGCGGGAGCAATGAGCAGTTCTTC. It codes for CASSLALGSWTSGSNEQFF.